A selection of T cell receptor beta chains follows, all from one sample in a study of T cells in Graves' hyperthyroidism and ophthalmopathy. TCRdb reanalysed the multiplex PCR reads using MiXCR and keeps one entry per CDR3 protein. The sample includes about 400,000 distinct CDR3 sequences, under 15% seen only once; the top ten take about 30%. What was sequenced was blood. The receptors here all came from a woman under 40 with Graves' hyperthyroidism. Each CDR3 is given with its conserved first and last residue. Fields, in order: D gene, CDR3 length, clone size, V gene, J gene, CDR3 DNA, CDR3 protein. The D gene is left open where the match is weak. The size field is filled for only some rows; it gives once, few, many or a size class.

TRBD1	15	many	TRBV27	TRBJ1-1	TGTGCCAGCAGTTTAGTCTTCCAGGGGGTATCTGAAGCTTTCTTT	CASSLVFQGVSEAFF
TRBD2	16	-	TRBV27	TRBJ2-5	TGTGCCAGCAGTTTGTTTGGTGCGGGAGTTTTAGAGACCCAGTACTTC	CASSLFGAGVLETQYF
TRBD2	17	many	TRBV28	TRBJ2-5	TGTGCCAGCAGTTTCTCCCTGGGCCTAGCGGGAACGGAGACCCAGTACTTC	CASSFSLGLAGTETQYF
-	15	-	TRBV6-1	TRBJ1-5	TGTGCCAGCAGAACCCTAGGGGGAGGAAATCAGCCCCAGCATTTT	CASRTLGGGNQPQHF
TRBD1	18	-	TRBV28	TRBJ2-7	TGTGCCAGCAGTTTAGACAGGGGAGTTGGGAGCCTCTCCTACGAGCAGTACTTC	CASSLDRGVGSLSYEQYF
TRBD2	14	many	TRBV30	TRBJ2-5	TGTGCCTATACAGCGGGATCCATACAAGAGACCCAGTACTTC	CAYTAGSIQETQYF
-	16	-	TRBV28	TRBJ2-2	TGTGCCAGCAGTTTATGGCCTCTACTTCGAACCGGGGAGCTGTTTTTT	CASSLWPLLRTGELFF
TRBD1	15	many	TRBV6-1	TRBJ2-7	TGTGCCAGCAGTGAAGCGGGGACAGTGGCCTACGAGCAGTACTTC	CASSEAGTVAYEQYF
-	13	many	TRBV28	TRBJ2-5	TGTGCCAGCAGTTTCCCCGTTAAAGAGACCCAGTACTTC	CASSFPVKETQYF
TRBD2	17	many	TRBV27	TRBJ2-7	TGTGCCAGCAGTCTTCGACTAGCGGGGGCGGGCTCCTACGAGCAGTACTTC	CASSLRLAGAGSYEQYF
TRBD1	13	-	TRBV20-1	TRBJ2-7	TGCAGTGCTCCGCGGACAGGGCTCTCGGAGCAGTACTTC	CSAPRTGLSEQYF
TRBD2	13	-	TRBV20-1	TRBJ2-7	TGCAGGGGTATCGGGAGGGCCGGTTACGAGCAGTACTTC	CRGIGRAGYEQYF
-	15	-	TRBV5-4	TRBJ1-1	TGTGCCAGCAGCTCCACAGGGTTGAGCTACACTGAAGCTTTCTTT	CASSSTGLSYTEAFF
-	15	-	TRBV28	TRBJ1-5	TGTACCAGCAGTTTCCGCAGGGGAACCAATCAGCCCCAGCATTTT	CTSSFRRGTNQPQHF
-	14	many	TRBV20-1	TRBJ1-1	TGCAGTGCTAGAATGAACAGTGTGAACACTGAAGCTTTCTTT	CSARMNSVNTEAFF
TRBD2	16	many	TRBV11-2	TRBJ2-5	TGTGCCAGCAGCTTAGATCTCGGGACTAGGGGGGAGACCCAGTACTTC	CASSLDLGTRGETQYF
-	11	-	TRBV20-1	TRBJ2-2	TGCAGCCTCATACGGACCGGGGAGCTGTTTTTT	CSLIRTGELFF
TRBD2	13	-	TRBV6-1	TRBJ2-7	TGTGCCATCCGCCGGGCTAGCGGGTACGAGCAGTACTTC	CAIRRASGYEQYF
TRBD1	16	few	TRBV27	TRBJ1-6	TGTGCCAGCAGTTTATTAGGACAGGGGTGGAATTCACCCCTCCACTTT	CASSLLGQGWNSPLHF
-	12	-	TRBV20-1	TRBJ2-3	TGCAGTGCACCACGGAGGACAGATACGCAGTATTTT	CSAPRRTDTQYF
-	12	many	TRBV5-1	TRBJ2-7	TGCGCCAGCAGCTTGGATCGCTACGAGCAGTACTTC	CASSLDRYEQYF
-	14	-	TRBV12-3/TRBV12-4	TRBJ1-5	TGTGCCAGCAGTCTAACAGGGTTGAGTACAGCCCAGCATTTT	CASSLTGLSTAQHF
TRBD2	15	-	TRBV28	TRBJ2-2	TGTGCCAGCAGTTTAAGGGCGGGAGTCACCGGGGAGCTGCTTTTT	CASSLRAGVTGELLF
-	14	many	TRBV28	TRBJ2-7	TGTGCCAGCAGTTTTGAGGGAATTGGCTACGAGCAGTACTTC	CASSFEGIGYEQYF
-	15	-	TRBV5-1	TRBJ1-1	TGCGCCAGCAGCCCTCGGGGGGAAACGCACACTGAAGCTTTCTTT	CASSPRGETHTEAFF
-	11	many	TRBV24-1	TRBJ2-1	TGTGCCACCGGGATTTACAATGAGCAGTTCTTC	CATGIYNEQFF
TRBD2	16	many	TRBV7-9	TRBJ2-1	TGTGCCAGCAGCTTCCGGACTAGCGGAAGCTACAATGAGCAGTTCTTC	CASSFRTSGSYNEQFF
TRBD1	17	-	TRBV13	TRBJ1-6	TGTGCCAGCAGCGCAAGACAGGGGGCAGACTATAATTCACCCCTCCACTTT	CASSARQGADYNSPLHF
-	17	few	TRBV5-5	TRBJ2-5	TGTGCCAGCACCGATGGGCCCCGGGGGGCGTACCAAGAGACCCAGTACTTC	CASTDGPRGAYQETQYF
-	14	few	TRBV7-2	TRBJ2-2	TGTGCCAGCAGCTCCACTAGGGCCACCGGGGAGCTGTTTTTT	CASSSTRATGELFF
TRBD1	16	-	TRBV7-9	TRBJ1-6	TGTGCCAGCAGCTTATCGGGACAGGAGTGGAATTCACCCCTCCACTTT	CASSLSGQEWNSPLHF
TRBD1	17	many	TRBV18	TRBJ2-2	TGTGCCAGCTCACCCCCGGGACAGGGGCCGTACACCGGGGAGCTGTTTTTT	CASSPPGQGPYTGELFF
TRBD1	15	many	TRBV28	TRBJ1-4	TGTGCCAGCAGTTCCCCGGGACAGGTCCGGGAAAAACTGTTTTTT	CASSSPGQVREKLFF
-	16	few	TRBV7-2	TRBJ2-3	TGTGCCAGCAGCCCCCTAGGTAGCGGAATTACAGATACGCAGTATTTT	CASSPLGSGITDTQYF
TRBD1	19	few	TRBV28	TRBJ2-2	TGTGCCAGCAGTATTGCCCCAGCCCGGACAGGGTCGAACACCGGGGAGCTGTTTTTT	CASSIAPARTGSNTGELFF
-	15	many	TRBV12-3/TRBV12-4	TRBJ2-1	TGTGCCAGCAGTTTGAGACAGGTTAGGTACAATGAGCAGTTCTTC	CASSLRQVRYNEQFF
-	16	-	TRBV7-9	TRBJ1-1	TGTGCCAGCAGCTTAGCGAACGGGGCCGTGAACACTGAAGCTTTCTTT	CASSLANGAVNTEAFF
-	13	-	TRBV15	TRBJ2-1	TGTGCCACCAGCACACCCCGATACAATGAGCAGTTCTTC	CATSTPRYNEQFF
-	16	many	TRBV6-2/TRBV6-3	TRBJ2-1	TGTGCCAGCAGTTACTCCCCATTACTCGCCTACAATGAGCAGTTCTTC	CASSYSPLLAYNEQFF
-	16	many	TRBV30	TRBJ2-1	TGTGCCTGGAGTGCCTTCAGGGGCCTACATAACAATGAGCAGTTCTTC	CAWSAFRGLHNNEQFF
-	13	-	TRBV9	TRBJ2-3	TGTGCCAGCAGCGTACTAACCACAGATACGCAGTATTTT	CASSVLTTDTQYF
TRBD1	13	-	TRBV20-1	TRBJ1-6	TGCAGTGCGCGGCGGACAGGGGGCTCACCCCTCCACTTT	CSARRTGGSPLHF
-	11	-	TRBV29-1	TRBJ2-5	TGCAGCGTAGGGGGGGGGGAGACCCAGTACTTC	CSVGGGETQYF
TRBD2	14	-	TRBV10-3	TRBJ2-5	TGTGCCATCAGGAGCAGCGGGAGTGGGGAGACCCAGTACTTC	CAIRSSGSGETQYF
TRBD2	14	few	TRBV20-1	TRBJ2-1	TGCAGTGCTAGATGGCGGGAGGGCGAGAATGAGCAGTTCTTC	CSARWREGENEQFF
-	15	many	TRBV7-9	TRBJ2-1	TGTGCCAGCAGCTTAGCGCCGGTCGAGGGCAATGAGCAGTTCTTC	CASSLAPVEGNEQFF
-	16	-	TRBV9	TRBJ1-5	TGTGTCAGCAGCGTAGCGCGGGCAAATAGCAATCAGCCCCAGCATTTT	CVSSVARANSNQPQHF
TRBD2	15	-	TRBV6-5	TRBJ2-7	TGTGCCAGCAGTTACGACTCTAGCGGGAGCTACGAGCAGTACTTC	CASSYDSSGSYEQYF
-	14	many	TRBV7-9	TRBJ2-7	TGTGCCAGCAGCTTAAGGGTTCAGGGCGGCGAGCAGTACTTC	CASSLRVQGGEQYF
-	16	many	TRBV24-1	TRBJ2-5	TGTGCCACCAGTGACTTTGGGGACCGTACACAAGAGACCCAGTACTTC	CATSDFGDRTQETQYF
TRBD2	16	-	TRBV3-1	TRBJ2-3	TGTGCCAGCAGCTATCTTCTAGCGGGCGCCGCAGATACGCAGTATTTT	CASSYLLAGAADTQYF
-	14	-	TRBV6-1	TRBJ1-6	TGTGCCAGCAGTTCCTGGGAGAATAATTCACCCCTCCACTTT	CASSSWENNSPLHF
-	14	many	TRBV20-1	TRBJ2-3	TGCAGTGCTTATAGAGGAGTCCCCACAGATACGCAGTATTTT	CSAYRGVPTDTQYF
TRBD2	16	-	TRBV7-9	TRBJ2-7	TGTGCCAGCAGCTTTGGGGGTACCTTTACTAGCGACGAGCAGTACTTC	CASSFGGTFTSDEQYF